Listed here are 22 T cell receptor beta chains from one sample, sequenced in a study of T cells in localized non-small cell lung cancer. Assay: immunoSEQ multiplex PCR; the TCRdb copy retains only in-frame clones and omits some. The top ten clones hold around 20% of a sample with some 1,000 clones, roughly 20% of them seen once. Sequencing was performed on normal lung tissue next to the tumor, taken before any cancer treatment. The receptor set was obtained from a male donor aged 60 or over with stage I lung adenocarcinoma.

This rearrangement joins TRBV23-1 to TRBJ1-3; unclear D gene. TRBV23-1 is placed among ORFs of uncertain function. The CDR3 is made up of 13 amino acids. Trimming shortened V by 6 bases and J by 8 bases, and 14 bases separated the two germline ends. CDR3 coding DNA: TGCGCCAGCAGCCGGCCTCCTGGGGACACCATATATTTT. It yields the protein CASSRPPGDTIYF.

V usage is TRBV19 and J usage is TRBJ1-5, with 7 bases lining up with TRBD1. The CDR3 runs 16 residues. With 3 bases clipped from V and 2 bases from J, the junction kept 7 bases outside the gene matches. Germline V lookup: CDR1 LNHDA, CDR2 SQIVND (reference sequence). CDR3 loop: CASSIVGGSGNQPQHF. DNA for the CDR3: TGTGCCAGTAGTATTGTAGGGGGCTCTGGCAATCAGCCCCAGCATTTT. Together with reference TRBV19 and TRBJ1-5, the CDR3 gives the full variable domain: DGGITQSPKYLFRKEGQNVTLSCEQNLNHDAMYWYRQDPGQGLRLIYYSQIVNDFQKGDIAEGYSVSREKKESFPLTVTSAQKNPTAFYLCASSIVGGSGNQPQHFGDGTRLSIL.

The sample holds a few counts of this clone. This sequence joins TRBV28 and TRBJ1-1; the match to TRBD1 covers 9 bases. Germline assignment: CDR1 MDHEN and CDR2 SYDVKM. The CDR3 loop spans 15 amino acids. V was clipped by 6 bases and J by 1 base; unmatched bases: 6. The DNA for the CDR3 is TGTGCCAGCAGGAGACAGGGGGGGTGGAACACTGAAGCTTTCTTT. Residues: CASRRQGGWNTEAFF.

The J gene is TRBJ2-5, the V gene TRBV19; 8 bases match TRBD1. Germline assignment: CDR1 LNHDA and CDR2 SQIVND (reference sequence). This CDR3 has 12 residues. J lost 4 bases, V lost 6 bases, and 1 base had no gene match. The CDR3 nucleotides read TGTGCCAGTAGCGGACAGGGAGAGACCCAGTACTTC. Translated: CASSGQGETQYF.

By share of the sample, this clone is large. The rearrangement links TRBV11-3 to TRBJ2-1, with a tentative D call TRBD2 (6 bases). Deletions cut 7 bases from V and 6 bases from J, with 19 bases between. This CDR3 region has 15 residues. CDR1 and CDR2 from the germline V gene are SGHNT and YENEEA. The CDR3 DNA reads as TGTGCCAGCAACTGGATAGCGGAAGGGGCCAATGAGCAGTTCTTC. Residues: CASNWIAEGANEQFF.

This clone appeared once. The chain links TRBV28 to TRBJ1-5; D ambiguous. Germline V CDR1 and CDR2: MDHEN, SYDVKM. V dropped 9 bases and J dropped 4 bases, with 10 bases sitting between them. CDR3 length equals 12 residues. CDR3 in DNA: TGTGCCAGTGCATGGTTAAATCAGCCCCAGCATTTT. This sequence encodes CASAWLNQPQHF.

This clone is judged medium-sized (0.01 to 0.1%). The V call is TRBV11-3, the J call TRBJ1-2, with no clear D. The CDR3 runs to 15 residues. The germline V gene encodes CDR1 SGHNT and CDR2 YENEEA. V was shortened by 1 base and J by 11 bases, with 20 bases between the two germline ends. CDR3 residues: CASSLGAHVPKGYTF. DNA for the CDR3: TGTGCCAGCAGCTTAGGTGCGCACGTGCCAAAAGGGTACACCTTC.

This clone is large (0.1 to 1%) by share. The V and J genes are TRBV6-8 and TRBJ2-3; D is perhaps TRBD1 or TRBD2 (5 bases each). V was trimmed by 8 bases and J by 0 bases, leaving 12 bases between them. There are 14 residues in the CDR3. CDR1 and CDR2 (germline): MNHGY, SAAAGT. The chain's CDR3 is CASAGTASTDTQYF. The CDR3 nucleotides are TGTGCCAGCGCCGGGACCGCTAGCACAGATACGCAGTATTTT.

This clone is deemed large. The chain links TRBV6-8 to TRBJ2-5, with 10 positions matching TRBD2. The CDR3 consists of 16 residues. After removal of 5 bases from V and 5 bases from J, the junction contained 11 bases not matched to a gene. Germline loops: CDR1 MNHGY, CDR2 SAAAGT. The CDR3 coding sequence is TGTGCCAGCAGTCCCCAGGAGGCTAGCGGGAGCGAGACCCAGTACTTC. Amino acids: CASSPQEASGSETQYF.

This clone came up a few times. The chain links TRBV11-3 to TRBJ1-5, with a possible D match to TRBD1 (6 bases). The V gene lost 5 bases and the J gene lost 0 bases, with 17 bases spanning the gap. Per germline, CDR1 SGHNT and CDR2 YENEEA. CDR3 length: 17 residues. CDR3 nucleotides: TGTGCCAGCAGCCCAACAGGGACGGCATATAGCAATCAGCCCCAGCATTTT. It yields the protein CASSPTGTAYSNQPQHF.

This clone is labeled medium-sized. The chain carries TRBV6-8 and TRBJ2-7, with 9 bases fitting TRBD2. With V trimmed by 0 bases and J by 3 bases, 6 bases remained unmatched. The CDR3 length is 16 residues. Germline values: CDR1 MNHGY, CDR2 SAAAGT. The CDR3 reads CASSYSGSSGIYEQYF. The CDR3 nucleotides read TGTGCCAGCAGTTACTCGGGGTCTAGCGGGATCTACGAGCAGTACTTC.

This clone qualifies as large. The gene calls are TRBV14 and TRBJ1-1, with TRBD1 identical over 11 bases. Losses at the gene ends were 3 bases for V and 0 bases for J; bases not matched to a gene: 9. The CDR3 sequence is 18 residues long. The germline V gene encodes CDR1 SGHDN and CDR2 FVKESK. As DNA, the CDR3 is TGTGCCAGCAGCCAGACCCACGGGACAGGGGGGTTGAACACTGAAGCTTTCTTT. Translated: CASSQTHGTGGLNTEAFF.

By share of the sample, this clone is large. The chain links TRBV14 to TRBJ2-1, with TRBD1 identical over 9 bases. CDR3 size: 16 residues. CDR1 is SGHDN and CDR2 is FVKESK in the germline V gene. The V and J ends lost 6 bases and 5 bases, in that order; junction bases with no gene match: 11. The CDR3 nucleotides are TGTGCCAGCAGTCTTGAACCGGGACAGGGAGACAATGAGCAGTTCTTC. Translating gives CASSLEPGQGDNEQFF.

This clone occurred a few times. The rearrangement uses TRBV9 and TRBJ2-1; tentatively, D is TRBD1 or TRBD2 (5 bases each). CDR3 length: 15 amino acids. Trimming stripped 0 bases from V and 0 bases from J, with 7 bases between. Germline V CDR1 and CDR2: SGDLS, YYNGEE. In DNA, the CDR3 is TGTGCCAGCAGCGTAGGTGGGGGCTCCTACAATGAGCAGTTCTTC. This sequence encodes CASSVGGGSYNEQFF.

This clone appeared a few times. The chain recombines TRBV1 with TRBJ2-1; the D call in the table, TRBD2, was not verified against the DNA. TRBV1 is listed as a pseudogene. CDR3 length: 19 residues. The CDR3 here is CASSQEGRVGSAIGNEQFF. The CDR3 region has the DNA TGCGCCAGCAGCCAAGAAGGACGGGTCGGGAGCGCTATTGGGAATGAGCAGTTCTTC.

V usage is TRBV18 and J usage is TRBJ2-1; D is perhaps TRBD2 (6 bases). The length of the CDR3 is 16 residues. Germline V gene sequence: CDR1 KGHSH, CDR2 LQKENI. With 0 bases removed from V and 5 bases from J, the gap between germline ends came to 14 bases. The CDR3 loop reads CASSPPSRGGHNEQFF. The DNA for the CDR3 is TGTGCCAGCTCACCACCTTCGCGGGGTGGTCACAATGAGCAGTTCTTC.

The CDR3 loop is CASSMGPQSEQFF. The CDR3 nucleotides read TGTGCCAGTAGTATGGGCCCACAGTCTGAGCAGTTCTTC. The chain employs TRBV19 and TRBJ2-1; D uncertain. CDR1 and CDR2 from the germline V gene are LNHDA and SQIVND (reference sequence). CDR3 length equals 13 residues. V was trimmed by 3 bases and J by 9 bases, leaving 12 bases between them. The variable domain in full, completed from reference TRBV19 and TRBJ2-1, reads DGGITQSPKYLFRKEGQNVTLSCEQNLNHDAMYWYRQDPGQGLRLIYYSQIVNDFQKGDIAEGYSVSREKKESFPLTVTSAQKNPTAFYLCASSMGPQSEQFFGPGTRLTVL.

The gene calls are TRBV19 and TRBJ1-2; 10 bases line up with TRBD1. V lost 6 bases, J lost 0 bases, and 16 bases stayed unmatched. The CDR3 length is 19 residues. Looked up from germline, CDR1 is LNHDA and CDR2 is SQIVND (reference sequence). The CDR3 loop is CASRAPGQGLTPTNYGYTF. The CDR3 nucleotides are TGTGCCAGTAGGGCCCCGGGACAGGGGCTAACGCCTACTAACTATGGCTACACCTTC.

The V and J genes are TRBV28 and TRBJ2-7, with D perhaps TRBD2 (6 bases). The CDR3 extends over 12 amino acids. V was trimmed by 8 bases and J by 7 bases, leaving 15 bases between them. Germline V gene sequence: CDR1 MDHEN, CDR2 SYDVKM. In nucleotides, the CDR3 is TGTGCCAGCGAAGACGGGGCGGGGGAGCAGTACTTC. This codes for CASEDGAGEQYF.

V is TRBV29-1 and J is TRBJ2-1; 8 bases match TRBD2. J gave up 8 bases and V 4 bases, and 13 bases lay outside the gene matches. CDR3 length: 15 residues. Germline lookup yields CDR1 SQVTM and CDR2 ANQGSEA. CDR3 sequence: CSVVVGLAGSYEQFF. The CDR3 DNA sequence: TGCAGCGTTGTTGTAGGGCTAGCGGGCTCCTATGAGCAGTTCTTC.

This clone was detected a few times. The chain employs TRBV7-6 and TRBJ2-2, with D perhaps TRBD2 (6 bases). The CDR3 contains 15 residues. Trimming cost V 6 bases and J 3 bases, with 14 bases left between them. Germline CDR1 and CDR2: SGHVS and FNYEAQ. This chain's CDR3 is CASRRLGGDTGELFF. The CDR3 bases are TGTGCCAGCAGACGACTCGGCGGGGACACCGGGGAGCTGTTTTTT.

The V gene is TRBV5-1, the J gene TRBJ2-1; the match to TRBD2 covers 7 bases. Germline V gene data show CDR1 as SGHRS and CDR2 as YFSETQ. V lost 2 bases and J lost 7; bases outside the gene matches: 9. CDR3 length: 15 residues. In nucleotides, the CDR3 is TGCGCCAGCAGCTTTTGGGGAGGGGTAGGGAATGAGCAGTTCTTC. Translating gives CASSFWGGVGNEQFF.